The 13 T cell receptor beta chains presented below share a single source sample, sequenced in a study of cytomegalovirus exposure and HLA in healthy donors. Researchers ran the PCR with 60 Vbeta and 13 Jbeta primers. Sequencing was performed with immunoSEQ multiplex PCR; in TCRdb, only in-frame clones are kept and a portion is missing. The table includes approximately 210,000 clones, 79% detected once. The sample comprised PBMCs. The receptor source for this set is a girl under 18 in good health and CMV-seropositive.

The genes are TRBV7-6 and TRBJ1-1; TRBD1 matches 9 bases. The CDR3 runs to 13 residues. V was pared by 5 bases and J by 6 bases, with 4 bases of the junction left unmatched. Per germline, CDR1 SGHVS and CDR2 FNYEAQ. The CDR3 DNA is TGTGCCAGCAGCCAAACAGGGGGCGCTGAAGCTTTCTTT. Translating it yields CASSQTGGAEAFF.

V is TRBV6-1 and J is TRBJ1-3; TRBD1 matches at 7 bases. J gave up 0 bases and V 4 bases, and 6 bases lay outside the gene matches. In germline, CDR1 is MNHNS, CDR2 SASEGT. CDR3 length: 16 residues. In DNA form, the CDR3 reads TGTGCCAGCAGTGGGGGGACAGCGATCTCTGGAAACACCATATATTTT. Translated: CASSGGTAISGNTIYF.

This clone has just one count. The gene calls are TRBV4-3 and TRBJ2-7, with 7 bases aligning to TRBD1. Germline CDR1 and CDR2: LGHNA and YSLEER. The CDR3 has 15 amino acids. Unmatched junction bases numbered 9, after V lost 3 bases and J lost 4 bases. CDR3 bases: TGCGCCAGCAGCCAGAGAAGGGACAGCCGTTACGAGCAGTACTTC. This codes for CASSQRRDSRYEQYF.

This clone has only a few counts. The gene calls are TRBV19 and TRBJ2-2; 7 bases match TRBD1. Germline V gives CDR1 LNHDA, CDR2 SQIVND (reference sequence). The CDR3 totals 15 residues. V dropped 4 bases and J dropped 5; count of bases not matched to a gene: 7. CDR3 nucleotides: TGTGCCAGTAGTACGGCCGGGACAGCTACCGGGGAGCTGTTTTTT. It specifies CASSTAGTATGELFF.

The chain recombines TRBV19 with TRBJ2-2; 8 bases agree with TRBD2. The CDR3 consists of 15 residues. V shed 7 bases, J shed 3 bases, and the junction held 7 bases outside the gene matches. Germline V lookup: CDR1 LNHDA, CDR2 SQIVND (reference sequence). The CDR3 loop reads CASIRGGPDTGELFF. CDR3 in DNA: TGTGCCAGTATCCGGGGGGGGCCGGACACCGGGGAGCTGTTTTTT.

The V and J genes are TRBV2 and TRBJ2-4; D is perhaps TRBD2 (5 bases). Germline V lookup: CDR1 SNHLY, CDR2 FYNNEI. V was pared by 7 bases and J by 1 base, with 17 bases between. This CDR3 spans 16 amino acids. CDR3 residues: CASTPRALGAKNIQYF. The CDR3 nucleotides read TGTGCCAGCACCCCCCGGGCACTAGGGGCCAAAAACATTCAGTACTTC.

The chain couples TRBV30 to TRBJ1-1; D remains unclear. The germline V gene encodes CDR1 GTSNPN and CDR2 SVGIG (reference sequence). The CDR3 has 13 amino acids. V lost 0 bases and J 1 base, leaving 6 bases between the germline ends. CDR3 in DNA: TGTGCCTGGAGTGTACAGACGAACACTGAAGCTTTCTTT. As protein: CAWSVQTNTEAFF.

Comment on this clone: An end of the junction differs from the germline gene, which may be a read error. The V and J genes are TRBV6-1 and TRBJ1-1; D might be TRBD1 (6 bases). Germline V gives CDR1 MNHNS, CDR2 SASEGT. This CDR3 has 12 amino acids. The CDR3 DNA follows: TGTGCCAGCGCACACGGAACAGGGCACCAAGACTTT. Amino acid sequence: CASAHGTGHQDF.

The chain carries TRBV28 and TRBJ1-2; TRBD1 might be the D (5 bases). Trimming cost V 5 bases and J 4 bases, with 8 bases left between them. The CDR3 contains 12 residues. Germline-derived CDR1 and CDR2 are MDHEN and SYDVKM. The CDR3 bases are TGTGCCAGCAGTCTTCAGGGCTATGGCTACACCTTC. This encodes CASSLQGYGYTF.

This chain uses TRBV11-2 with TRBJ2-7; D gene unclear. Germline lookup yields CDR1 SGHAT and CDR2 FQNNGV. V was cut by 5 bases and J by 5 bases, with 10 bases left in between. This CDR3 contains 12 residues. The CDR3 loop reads CASSPYTDEQYF. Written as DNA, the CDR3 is TGTGCCAGCAGCCCGTACACAGACGAGCAGTACTTC.

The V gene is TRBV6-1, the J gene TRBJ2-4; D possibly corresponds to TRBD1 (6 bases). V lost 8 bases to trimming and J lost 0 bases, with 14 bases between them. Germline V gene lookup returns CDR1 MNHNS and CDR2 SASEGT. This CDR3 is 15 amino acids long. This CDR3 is CASSLTGLAKNIQYF. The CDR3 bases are TGTGCCAGCTCTTTGACAGGACTAGCCAAAAACATTCAGTACTTC.

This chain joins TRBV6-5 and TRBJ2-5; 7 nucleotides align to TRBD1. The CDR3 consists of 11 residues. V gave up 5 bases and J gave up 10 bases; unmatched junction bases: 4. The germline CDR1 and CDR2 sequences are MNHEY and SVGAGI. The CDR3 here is CASSQGVVQYF. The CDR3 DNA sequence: TGTGCCAGCAGTCAGGGGGTGGTCCAGTACTTC.

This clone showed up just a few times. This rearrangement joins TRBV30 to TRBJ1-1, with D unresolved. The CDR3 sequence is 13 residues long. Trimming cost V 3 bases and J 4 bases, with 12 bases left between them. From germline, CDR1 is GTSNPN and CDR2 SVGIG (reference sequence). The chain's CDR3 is CAWRAAGGTEAFF. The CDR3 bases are TGTGCCTGGAGGGCGGCGGGTGGCACTGAAGCTTTCTTT.